This TCR beta chain appears in the sequencing data of a study of CD8+CD57+ T cells in acquired aplastic anemia. Background on the study: The average for DNA from sorted CD4+ and CD8+ cells was 3.2 ug. Study results and caveats: In CD8+ cells, Simpson's diversity showed no significant difference between patients and controls.

CDR3 length equals 13 residues. Germline V lookup: CDR1 SGHRS, CDR2 YFSETQ. V lost 6 bases to trimming and J lost 2 bases, with 10 bases between them. This clonotype was recorded many times. Its specificity is unknown. Using genomic DNA as the template, TCR beta VDJ and CDR3 profiling was carried out. TCRdb itself ran the reads through MiXCR, one entry per CDR3 protein. The sample consists of 200,000 to 250,000 distinct CDR3 sequences, 34% of them appearing once. This clonotype originated in a human donor in good health, serving as a control. Sequencing input: sorted CD4+, CD8+, or CD8+CD57+ T cells (not recorded which) from PBMCs. The gene calls are TRBV5-1 and TRBJ2-3, with D unresolved. CDR3 amino acids: CASKWQVTDTQYF. CDR3 coding DNA: TGCGCCAGCAAGTGGCAGGTCACAGATACGCAGTATTTT. Complete variable domain (other parts from reference TRBV5-1 and TRBJ2-3): KAGVTQTPRYLIKTRGQQVTLSCSPISGHRSVSWYQQTPGQGLQFLFEYFSETQRNKGNFPGRFSGRQFSNSRSEMNVSTLELGDSALYLCASKWQVTDTQYFGPGTRLTVL.